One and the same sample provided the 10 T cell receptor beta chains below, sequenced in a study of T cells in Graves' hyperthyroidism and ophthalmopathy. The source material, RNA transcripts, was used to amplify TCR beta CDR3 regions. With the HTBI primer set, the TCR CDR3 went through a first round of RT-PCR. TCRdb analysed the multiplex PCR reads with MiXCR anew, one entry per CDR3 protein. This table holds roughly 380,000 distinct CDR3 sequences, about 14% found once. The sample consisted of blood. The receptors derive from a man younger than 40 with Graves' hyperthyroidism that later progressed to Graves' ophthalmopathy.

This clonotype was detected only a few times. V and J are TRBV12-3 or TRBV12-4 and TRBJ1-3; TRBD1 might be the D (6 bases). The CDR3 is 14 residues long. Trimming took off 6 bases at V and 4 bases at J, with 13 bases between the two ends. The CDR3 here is CASRSTGYGNTIYF. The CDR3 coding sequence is TGTGCCAGCAGGTCCACAGGGTACGGAAACACCATATATTTT.

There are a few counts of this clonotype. The CDR3 coding sequence is TGCAGTGCTAGAGTTGTTAGTTCCTCCGTCCAAAACATTCAGTACTTC. This encodes CSARVVSSSVQNIQYF. V is TRBV20-1 and J is TRBJ2-4; D unclear. The CDR3 covers 16 residues. CDR1 is DFQATT and CDR2 is SNEGSKA in the germline V gene (reference sequence). The V end was cut by 1 base, the J end by 5 bases, with 18 bases between.

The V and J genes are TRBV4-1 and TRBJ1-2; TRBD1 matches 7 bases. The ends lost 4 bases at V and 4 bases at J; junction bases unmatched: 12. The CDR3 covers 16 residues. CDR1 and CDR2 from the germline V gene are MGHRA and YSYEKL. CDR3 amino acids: CASSPPQEGAVYGYTF. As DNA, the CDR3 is TGCGCCAGCAGCCCACCCCAGGAGGGGGCCGTCTATGGCTACACCTTC.

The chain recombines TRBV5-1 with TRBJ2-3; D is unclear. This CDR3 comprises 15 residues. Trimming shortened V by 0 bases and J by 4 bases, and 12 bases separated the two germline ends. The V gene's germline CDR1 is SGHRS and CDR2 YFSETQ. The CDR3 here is CASSLEGKNADTQYF. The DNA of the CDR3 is TGCGCCAGCAGCTTGGAAGGGAAAAATGCAGATACGCAGTATTTT.

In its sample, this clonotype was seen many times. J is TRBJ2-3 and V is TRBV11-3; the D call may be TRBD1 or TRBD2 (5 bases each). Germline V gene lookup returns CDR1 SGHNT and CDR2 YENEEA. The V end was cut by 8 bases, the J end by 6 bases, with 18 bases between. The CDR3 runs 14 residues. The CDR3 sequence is CASRGRGTGDTQYF. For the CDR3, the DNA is TGTGCCAGCCGGGGTAGAGGGACCGGCGATACGCAGTATTTT.

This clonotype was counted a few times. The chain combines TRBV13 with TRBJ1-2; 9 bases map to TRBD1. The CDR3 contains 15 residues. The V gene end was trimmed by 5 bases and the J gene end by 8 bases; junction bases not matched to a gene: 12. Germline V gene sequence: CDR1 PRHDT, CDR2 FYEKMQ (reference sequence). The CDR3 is CASSPRGTGWGGYTF. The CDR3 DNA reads TGTGCCAGCAGCCCGCGGGGGACAGGGTGGGGCGGCTACACCTTC.

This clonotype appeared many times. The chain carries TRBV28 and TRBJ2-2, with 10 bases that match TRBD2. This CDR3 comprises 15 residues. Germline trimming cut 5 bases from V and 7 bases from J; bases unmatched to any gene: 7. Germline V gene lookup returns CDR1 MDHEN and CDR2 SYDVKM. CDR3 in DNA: TGTGCCAGCAGTACTAGCGGGGAGGTGGTCGGGGAGCTGTTTTTT. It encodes CASSTSGEVVGELFF.

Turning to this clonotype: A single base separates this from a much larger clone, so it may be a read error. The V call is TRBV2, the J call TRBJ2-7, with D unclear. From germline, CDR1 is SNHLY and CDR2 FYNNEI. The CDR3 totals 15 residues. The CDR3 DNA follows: TGTGCCAGCAGTGAAGGGACCGCTTTCATCTACGGGCAGTACTTC. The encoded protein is CASSEGTAFIYGQYF.

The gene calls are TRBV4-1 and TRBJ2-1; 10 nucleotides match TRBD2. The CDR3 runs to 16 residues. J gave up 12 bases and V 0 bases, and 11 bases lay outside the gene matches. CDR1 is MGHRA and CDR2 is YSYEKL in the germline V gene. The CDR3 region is CASSQDLAGELDGQFF. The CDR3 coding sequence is TGCGCCAGCAGCCAAGATCTAGCGGGGGAACTGGATGGGCAGTTCTTC.

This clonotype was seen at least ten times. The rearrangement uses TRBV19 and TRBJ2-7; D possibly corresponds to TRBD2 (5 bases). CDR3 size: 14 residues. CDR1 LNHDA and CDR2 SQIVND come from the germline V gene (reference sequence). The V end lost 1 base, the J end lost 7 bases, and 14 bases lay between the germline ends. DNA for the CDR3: TGTGCCAGTAGTATAGCCTCCAGGCGGAGGGAGCAGTACTTC. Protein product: CASSIASRRREQYF.